This entry lists 25 T cell receptor beta chains sequenced from one sample in a study of CD8 T cells in ankylosing spondylitis (TCRdb year 2017). Library creation used 5' RACE. Data came from an Illumina HiSeq 2500. The public reads were quality trimmed at Q25 with fastp and then assembled into clones with MiXCR by TCRdb, keeping productive beta chains. Merged by CDR3 protein, the rows form single entries marked with the most common genes and DNA. The sample table records roughly 230,000 distinct CDR3 sequences; 15% to 20% of these occur just once. Under 40% of the sample belongs to the ten largest clones. The specimen was blood, either unsorted or a sorted T cell fraction (not recorded which). The origin of the receptors is a male donor with ankylosing spondylitis or in good health (not recorded which).

This clonotype turned up a few times. V and J are TRBV4-1 and TRBJ2-1; maybe TRBD2 (6 bases). There are 19 residues in the CDR3. Trimming took 1 base from V and 5 from J, leaving 24 bases between them. Germline V gives CDR1 MGHRA, CDR2 YSYEKL. CDR3 residues: CASSQALGQLREYHNEQFF. The CDR3, as DNA: TGCGCCAGCAGCCAAGCCTTGGGGCAACTACGGGAGTACCACAATGAGCAGTTCTTC.

This clonotype was detected ten times or more. The chain joins TRBV6-2 or TRBV6-3 to TRBJ2-5; 10 bases fit TRBD2. CDR1 MNHEY and CDR2 SVGEGT come from the germline V gene. The CDR3 runs 17 residues. Germline trimming cut 5 bases from V and 4 bases from J; bases unmatched to any gene: 13. This CDR3 is CASSGLAGVKGRETQYF. The CDR3 nucleotides are TGTGCCAGCAGTGGGCTAGCGGGGGTCAAGGGTCGAGAGACCCAGTACTTC.

The chain combines TRBV21-1 with TRBJ2-1; the table names TRBD1, a call not compared with the DNA. TRBV21-1 is labeled a pseudogene. The CDR3 is 13 residues long. The CDR3 DNA reads TGTGCCAGCAGCAACGATCAGGGCACTGAGCAGTTCTTC. The encoded protein is CASSNDQGTEQFF.

The table lists this clonotype with many counts. V and J are TRBV4-2 and TRBJ1-2; 7 positions agree with TRBD1. The V gene end was trimmed by 5 bases and the J gene end by 2 bases; junction bases not matched to a gene: 5. Germline CDR1 and CDR2: LGHNA and YNFKEQ. The CDR3 is 14 residues long. The CDR3 DNA reads as TGTGCCAGCAGCTCCTCGGGACAGAACTATGGCTACACCTTC. This translates into CASSSSGQNYGYTF.

This sequence joins TRBV12-3 or TRBV12-4 and TRBJ2-3, with D perhaps matching TRBD1 or TRBD2 (5 bases each). Trimming pared 7 bases from V and 6 bases from J, leaving 14 bases between. This CDR3 has 13 amino acids. The CDR3 sequence: CASTGSWDDTQYF. CDR3 nucleotides: TGTGCCAGCACTGGGTCCTGGGACGATACGCAGTATTTT.

This clonotype was detected many times. The V and J genes are TRBV11-2 and TRBJ1-5; D unresolved. The CDR3 sequence is 15 residues long. V was trimmed by 5 bases and J by 6 bases, leaving 17 bases between them. Germline V gene data show CDR1 as SGHAT and CDR2 as FQNNGV. CDR3: CASSPSRVKAQPQHF. CDR3 coding DNA: TGTGCCAGCAGCCCATCTCGGGTTAAGGCTCAGCCCCAGCATTTT.

The chain combines TRBV7-9 with TRBJ2-1; D might be TRBD1 (7 bases). Germline CDR1 is SEHNR and CDR2 is FQNEAQ (reference sequence). With 7 bases removed from V and 7 bases from J, the gap between germline ends came to 17 bases. The CDR3 loop spans 14 amino acids. CDR3 coding DNA: TGTGCCAGCATCCCCAGGGGGGAGTTAAATGAGCAGTTCTTC. Amino acid sequence: CASIPRGELNEQFF.

This clonotype was found many times. The chain joins TRBV29-1 to TRBJ2-1; 10 bases align to TRBD1. The CDR3 extends over 14 amino acids. Germline lookup yields CDR1 SQVTM and CDR2 ANQGSEA. Unmatched junction bases numbered 1, after V lost 1 base and J lost 4 bases. DNA for the CDR3: TGCAGCGTTGAAGGGACAGGGGGGTACAATGAGCAGTTCTTC. Translating it yields CSVEGTGGYNEQFF.

This clonotype occurred a few times. The chain links TRBV29-1 to TRBJ2-5, with 7 nucleotides matching TRBD2. The CDR3 has 13 residues. Looked up from germline, CDR1 is SQVTM and CDR2 is ANQGSEA. Trimming cost V 0 bases and J 5 bases; bases outside gene matches: 3. For the CDR3, the DNA is TGCAGCGTTGAAGATGGGGGGGTCGAGACCCAGTACTTC. It specifies CSVEDGGVETQYF. The full variable domain, with the rest looked up from reference TRBV29-1 and TRBJ2-5, is SAVISQKPSRDICQRGTSLTIQCQVDSQVTMMFWYRQQPGQSLTLIATANQGSEATYESGFVIDKFPISRPNLTFSTLTVSNMSPEDSSIYLCSVEDGGVETQYFGPGTRLLVL.

This clonotype turned up a few times. V is TRBV2 and J is TRBJ2-2; D assignment may be TRBD1 or TRBD2 (5 bases each). CDR3 size: 13 residues. Trimming removed 8 bases at V and 7 bases at J, with 14 bases between. Germline lookup yields CDR1 SNHLY and CDR2 FYNNEI. CDR3 sequence: CASGGPLGGELFF. CDR3 sequence (DNA): TGTGCCAGCGGGGGACCCCTCGGCGGGGAGCTGTTTTTT. The whole variable domain, remainder taken from reference TRBV2 and TRBJ2-2, is EPEVTQTPSHQVTQMGQEVILRCVPISNHLYFYWYRQILGQKVEFLVSFYNNEISEKSEIFDDQFSVERPDGSNFTLKIRSTKLEDSAMYFCASGGPLGGELFFGEGSRLTVL.

The chain links TRBV29-1 to TRBJ2-3; D possibly corresponds to TRBD1 (5 bases). The germline V gene encodes CDR1 SQVTM and CDR2 ANQGSEA. This CDR3 comprises 12 residues. V was trimmed by 4 bases and J by 3 bases, leaving 8 bases between them. CDR3 sequence reads: CSVGRGTDTQYF. The CDR3 region has the DNA TGCAGCGTTGGTAGGGGTACAGATACGCAGTATTTT.

In its sample, this clonotype was seen a few times. CDR3 sequence: CSVADVNTGELFF. Here the CDR3 DNA reads TGCAGCGTCGCGGACGTAAACACCGGGGAGCTGTTTTTT. The chain uses TRBV29-1 and TRBJ2-2; D unclear. There are 13 residues in the CDR3. Per germline, CDR1 SQVTM and CDR2 ANQGSEA. V was trimmed by 6 bases and J by 2 bases, leaving 10 bases between them.

The V and J genes are TRBV7-8 and TRBJ2-2; D is possibly TRBD1 or TRBD2 (5 bases each). The CDR3 is made up of 15 amino acids. The germline gives CDR1 SGHVS, CDR2 FQNEAQ. V lost 2 bases, J lost 7 bases, and 14 bases lay in between. The CDR3 DNA sequence: TGTGCCAGCAGCTTATATGAGGGGCTTCGCGGGGAGCTGTTTTTT. Its translation is CASSLYEGLRGELFF.

This clonotype was seen repeatedly, ten times or more. The chain links TRBV25-1 to TRBJ2-2; D tentatively fits TRBD1 or TRBD2 (6 bases each). The V and J ends lost 10 bases and 7 bases respectively, with 13 bases between them. Germline loops: CDR1 MGHDK, CDR2 SYGVNS. This CDR3 has 12 amino acids. The CDR3 loop reads CATEEGVGELFF. CDR3 in DNA: TGTGCCACAGAGGAGGGGGTCGGGGAGCTGTTTTTT.

Worth noting for this clonotype: A much larger clone sits a single nucleotide away, making a read error possible. V usage is TRBV12-3 or TRBV12-4 and J usage is TRBJ2-7; the D gene is possibly TRBD1 (6 bases). This CDR3 has 17 amino acids. The V gene lost 10 bases and the J gene lost 3 bases, with 28 bases spanning the gap. CDR3 nucleotides: TGTGCCACCAGCCCTCCCCCCCAAGAGGGGGAGAACTACGAGCAGTACTTC. This codes for CATSPPPQEGENYEQYF.

The chain is built from TRBV29-1 and TRBJ2-1, with D perhaps matching TRBD2 (5 bases). V lost 5 bases to trimming and J lost 4 bases, with 18 bases between them. CDR1 is SQVTM, CDR2 ANQGSEA, per germline. CDR3 size: 15 residues. The CDR3 DNA follows: TGCAGCGTTCCCCCCCGGGGAAATTTTTACAATGAGCAGTTCTTC. This codes for CSVPPRGNFYNEQFF.

The CDR3 protein is CSVGPLGAGANVLTF. The CDR3 DNA is TGCAGCGTGGGACCCCTGGGGGCTGGGGCCAACGTCCTGACTTTC. The genes are TRBV29-1 and TRBJ2-6; D tentatively fits TRBD1 or TRBD2 (5 bases each). The germline V and J ends were trimmed by 6 bases and 2 bases, with 14 bases remaining between them. The CDR3 has 15 amino acids. CDR1 and CDR2 from the germline V gene are SQVTM and ANQGSEA. Together with reference TRBV29-1 and TRBJ2-6, the CDR3 gives the full variable domain: SAVISQKPSRDICQRGTSLTIQCQVDSQVTMMFWYRQQPGQSLTLIATANQGSEATYESGFVIDKFPISRPNLTFSTLTVSNMSPEDSSIYLCSVGPLGAGANVLTFGAGSRLTVL.

V is TRBV7-8 and J is TRBJ2-7, with D unresolved. CDR3 length: 14 amino acids. V dropped 1 base and J dropped 3 bases, with 10 bases sitting between them. CDR1 SGHVS and CDR2 FQNEAQ come from the germline V gene. CDR3 nucleotides: TGTGCCAGCAGCTTAGGTAAACAGCGCTACGAGCAGTACTTC. Amino acid sequence: CASSLGKQRYEQYF.

V gene TRBV6-1 combines with J gene TRBJ2-1, with TRBD1 as a possible D gene (5 bases). CDR3 length equals 13 residues. Germline assignment: CDR1 MNHNS and CDR2 SASEGT. V was trimmed by 11 bases and J by 6 bases, leaving 17 bases between them. This chain's CDR3 is CAAAPPGLNEQFF. CDR3 DNA: TGTGCCGCAGCCCCCCCAGGGCTCAATGAGCAGTTCTTC.

This sequence joins TRBV5-6 and TRBJ2-7, with D perhaps matching TRBD2 (6 bases). The ends were cut back, 4 bases at V and 0 bases at J, with 17 bases in the middle. The germline V gene has CDR1 SGHDT and CDR2 YYEEEE. The CDR3 runs 16 residues. The DNA of the CDR3 is TGTGCCAGCAGCGGACGAATAGCGGTGAGCTCCTACGAGCAGTACTTC. This sequence encodes CASSGRIAVSSYEQYF.

This clonotype was counted ten times or more. V usage is TRBV7-2 and J usage is TRBJ2-2; D assignment may be TRBD1 or TRBD2 (5 bases each). Trimming took 4 bases from V and 9 from J, leaving 12 bases between them. Per germline, CDR1 SGHTA and CDR2 FQGNSA. The CDR3 has 13 amino acids. CDR3 DNA sequence: TGTGCCAGCAGCTGGCTCGGGGACCGGGAGCTGTTTTTT. The encoded protein is CASSWLGDRELFF.

This clonotype was observed at least ten times. The rearrangement links TRBV12-3 or TRBV12-4 to TRBJ2-2; weak D call: TRBD2 (5 bases). V was cut by 1 base and J by 6 bases, with 9 bases left in between. The CDR3 has 14 residues. The CDR3 nucleotides are TGTGCCAGCAGTTTAGAACTAGTACCCGGGGAGCTGTTTTTT. Encoded protein: CASSLELVPGELFF.

This chain uses TRBV6-2 or TRBV6-3 with TRBJ2-3, with a tentative D call TRBD2 (6 bases). V shed 3 bases and J shed 7 bases, with 14 bases lying between them. This CDR3 region has 14 residues. Germline CDR1 is MNHEY and CDR2 is SVGEGT. DNA for the CDR3: TGTGCCAGCAGTTATTTTGGCGGGGCTAATACGCAGTATTTT. It encodes CASSYFGGANTQYF.

This clonotype occurred a few times. The chain uses TRBV7-9 and TRBJ2-7, with a weak D call TRBD1 (6 bases). Deletions cut 9 bases from V and 3 bases from J, with 15 bases between. This CDR3 is built from 13 residues. Germline V CDR1 and CDR2: SEHNR, FQNEAQ (reference sequence). CDR3 coding DNA: TGTGCCAGTATGTCGACAGGACTCTACGAGCAGTACTTC. This sequence encodes CASMSTGLYEQYF.

The rearrangement joins TRBV6-1 to TRBJ1-5; D possibly corresponds to TRBD1 (6 bases). V lost 3 bases and J 3 bases, leaving 18 bases between the germline ends. The CDR3 contains 17 residues. Germline V gene lookup returns CDR1 MNHNS and CDR2 SASEGT. The CDR3 DNA reads as TGTGCCAGCAGTGAGGAGCAGGGGACTAAGGACAATCAGCCCCAGCATTTT. It is translated as CASSEEQGTKDNQPQHF.